This is a list of T cell receptor beta chains from one sample in a study of monozygotic twins with inflammatory bowel disease. No DNA is given; TCRdb re-called the 5' RACE reads and lists each CDR3 protein once. Here the sample table reports approximately 420,000 distinct CDR3 sequences. Sequenced sample: blood. Every receptor here comes from a human donor with ulcerative colitis or Crohn's disease, or a healthy co-twin of an affected twin (not recorded which). CDR3s include the opening cysteine and the closing phenylalanine or tryptophan. Each record gives: V gene, J gene, CDR3 protein.

TRBV11-1	TRBJ2-1	CASSLARTGRLADLRGEQFF
TRBV6-1	TRBJ2-5	CASSNALGQRWQETQYF
TRBV25-1	TRBJ1-1	CASSGFGQEAFF
TRBV29-1	TRBJ1-1	CSVRTGVNTEAFF
TRBV28	TRBJ2-4	CASSTNDGNIQYF
TRBV12-3/TRBV12-4	TRBJ2-2	CATGLGDRTNTGELFF
TRBV20-1	TRBJ2-2	CSAREQQRGRTNTGELFF
TRBV27	TRBJ1-6	CASSAVTRANDSPLHF
TRBV4-3	TRBJ2-1	CASSQDRGGRAHNEQFF
TRBV29-1	TRBJ2-1	CSVTGLNEQFF
TRBV5-1	TRBJ2-5	CASSLELVSQETQYF
TRBV12-3/TRBV12-4	TRBJ1-1	CASSEPTGGIRTEAFF
TRBV11-2	TRBJ2-1	CASRPGSRGANEQFF
TRBV19	TRBJ2-7	CASSILPGQYEQYF
TRBV5-1	TRBJ2-1	CASSLLAGFYNEQFF
TRBV28	TRBJ2-5	CASSSYSPDRETFQETQYF
TRBV9	TRBJ1-1	CASAAGVHTEAFF
TRBV10-1	TRBJ2-5	CASSELSGETRYF